The rows below give T cell receptor beta chains drawn from one sample of a study of cytomegalovirus exposure and HLA in healthy donors. Sequencing was performed with immunoSEQ multiplex PCR; in TCRdb, only in-frame clones are kept and a portion is missing. Among 90,000 to 100,000 clones, about 90% were seen once, and the ten largest hold less than 7.5%. The specimen was PBMCs. The receptor set was obtained from a man between 18 and 35 years old in good health and CMV-seropositive. Both conserved end residues are part of each CDR3. D genes are given only for firm matches. A row's size may be missing; if present it is once, few, many or a size class.

size: -; V: TRBV7-2; D: TRBD2; J: TRBJ2-7; DNA: TGTGCCAGCAGCCCCGGGACTAGCGGGGTAAGCTCCTACGAGCAGTACTTC; CDR3: CASSPGTSGVSSYEQYF
size: once; V: TRBV6-6; D: -; J: TRBJ2-7; DNA: TGTGCCAGCAGTCCTAGTAATATACAGGGCTCCTACGAGCAGTACTTC; CDR3: CASSPSNIQGSYEQYF
size: once; V: TRBV29-1; D: TRBD1; J: TRBJ2-2; DNA: TGCAGCGCCACAGGGGCCGGGGAGCTGTTTTTT; CDR3: CSATGAGELFF
size: -; V: TRBV29-1; D: TRBD1; J: TRBJ1-5; DNA: TGCAGCGTCATAGAAACAGGGGGTCAGCCCCAGCATTTT; CDR3: CSVIETGGQPQHF
size: -; V: TRBV7-3; D: TRBD2; J: TRBJ2-7; DNA: TGTGCCAGCAGTCAAAGAGAAGCGGGGACCTACGAGCAGTACTTC; CDR3: CASSQREAGTYEQYF
size: few; V: TRBV10-3; D: -; J: TRBJ2-7; DNA: TGTGCCATCAGCAACCAGGGCCAGAACTACGAGCAGTACTTC; CDR3: CAISNQGQNYEQYF
size: -; V: TRBV9; D: -; J: TRBJ2-7; DNA: TGTGCCAGCAGCGTGAGCCCGGAGAGGTTCTACGAGCAGTACTTC; CDR3: CASSVSPERFYEQYF
size: -; V: TRBV7-9; D: TRBD1; J: TRBJ1-5; DNA: TGTGCCAGCAGCCGGGACAGGGTAGGGAATCAGCCCCAGCATTTT; CDR3: CASSRDRVGNQPQHF
size: -; V: TRBV7-3; D: -; J: TRBJ2-7; DNA: TGTGCCAGCAGCCAGGTAGAGGGCTACGAGCAGTACTTC; CDR3: CASSQVEGYEQYF
size: -; V: TRBV7-8; D: -; J: TRBJ2-1; DNA: TGTGCCAGCAGCTTAGAAGGTGACAGGGCGGCGGGAAATGAGCAGTTCTTC; CDR3: CASSLEGDRAAGNEQFF
size: few; V: TRBV28; D: -; J: TRBJ2-2; DNA: TGTGCCAGCAGTTTAATTGTCCAGGGCACCGGGGAGCTGTTTTTT; CDR3: CASSLIVQGTGELFF
size: -; V: TRBV5-1; D: TRBD2; J: TRBJ2-7; DNA: TGCGCCAGCAGCTTGGATAGCGGGGCGTACGAGCAGTACTTC; CDR3: CASSLDSGAYEQYF
size: -; V: TRBV5-1; D: TRBD2; J: TRBJ2-3; DNA: TGCGCCAGCAGCTTGGAGGGACTAGCGGCTAGCACAGATACGCAGTATTTT; CDR3: CASSLEGLAASTDTQYF
size: -; V: TRBV7-2; D: -; J: TRBJ1-3; DNA: TGTGCCAGCAGCTTGAAGGGCCTAGGGGCCACCATATATTTT; CDR3: CASSLKGLGATIYF
size: -; V: TRBV19; D: TRBD1; J: TRBJ1-1; DNA: TGTGCCAGTACACTCAGGGGGCGGACTGAAGCTTTCTTT; CDR3: CASTLRGRTEAFF
size: few; V: TRBV2; D: TRBD1; J: TRBJ2-3; DNA: TGTGCCAGCCCCGGGACAGCCACAGATACGCAGTATTTT; CDR3: CASPGTATDTQYF
size: -; V: TRBV7-9; D: -; J: TRBJ2-1; DNA: TGTGCCAGCAGCTTTATTTTTTATGAGCAGTTCTTC; CDR3: CASSFIFYEQFF
size: -; V: TRBV23-1; D: TRBD2; J: TRBJ2-3; DNA: TGCGCCAGCAGTCAAACGGGGGGATTCGGGACAGATACGCAGTATTTT; CDR3: CASSQTGGFGTDTQYF
size: -; V: TRBV4-1; D: -; J: TRBJ2-7; DNA: TGCGCCAGCAGCCAAGATTACCGAGCAGCGATCTCCCGCTACGAGCAGTACTTC; CDR3: CASSQDYRAAISRYEQYF
size: -; V: TRBV5-6; D: TRBD2; J: TRBJ2-3; DNA: TGTGCCAGCAGCTTCTTACTAGCGGGAGGAGCAGATACGCAGTATTTT; CDR3: CASSFLLAGGADTQYF